Presented here are 10 T cell receptor beta chains from one specimen sequenced in a study of blood T cell repertoires in COVID-19 (dated by TCRdb to 2018 to 2021). The library relied on the immunoSEQ multiplex PCR assay. The immuneACCESS repertoire file appears here via TCRdb, limited to in-frame rearrangements. These files lack a portion of the clones; in checked studies, under half of the deficit traces to unresolved V genes, and the cause of the others is not known. In all, the sample holds around 250,000 clones, and about nine tenths of those were seen once. In total, the top ten clones hold under 6.5% of the sample. The sample taken for sequencing was peripheral blood. All receptors come from a man in his 60s with acute or convalescent COVID-19.

With regard to this clone: With a much larger clone just one base away, this may be a read error. The chain links TRBV12-3 or TRBV12-4 to TRBJ1-5, with unresolved D. The CDR3 contains 12 residues. V lost 6 bases and J 4 bases, leaving 7 bases between the germline ends. Here the CDR3 reads CASRYGNQPQHF. CDR3 nucleotide sequence: TGTGCCAGCAGGTACGGGAATCAGCCCCAGCATTTT.

The V and J genes are TRBV6-5 and TRBJ1-4, with no clear D. V was clipped by 6 bases and J by 1 base, with 6 bases between them. The CDR3 runs 13 residues. Germline V gene sequence: CDR1 MNHEY, CDR2 SVGAGI. Written as DNA, the CDR3 is TGTGCCAGCAGGCGGGTAACTAATGAAAAACTGTTTTTT. It translates to CASRRVTNEKLFF.

The chain combines TRBV7-3 with TRBJ2-2, with TRBD2 identical over 9 bases. The CDR3 spans 16 residues. V dropped 0 bases and J dropped 4; count of bases not matched to a gene: 3. Looked up from germline, CDR1 is SGHTA and CDR2 is FQGTGA. DNA of the CDR3: TGTGCCAGCAGCTTAACTTTTAGCGGGGGCACCGGGGAGCTGTTTTTT. Translation gives CASSLTFSGGTGELFF.

The gene calls are TRBV4-1 and TRBJ2-5; 9 bases align to TRBD2. The CDR3 contains 20 residues. Unmatched junction bases numbered 18, after V lost 4 bases and J lost 0 bases. Looked up from germline, CDR1 is MGHRA and CDR2 is YSYEKL. CDR3 sequence reads: CASSRGGLLAGDSYQETQYF. The CDR3 DNA is TGCGCCAGCAGCCGCGGGGGTTTGTTAGCGGGAGACTCCTACCAAGAGACCCAGTACTTC.

The CDR3 reads CASSQEASGRASGAKNIQYF. For the CDR3, the DNA is TGTGCCAGCAGCCAAGAGGCTAGCGGGAGGGCCTCTGGTGCCAAAAACATTCAGTACTTC. The V gene is TRBV14, the J gene TRBJ2-4; 12 bases are shared with TRBD2. Germline assignment: CDR1 SGHDN and CDR2 FVKESK. The CDR3 is 20 residues long. V shed 0 bases, J shed 1 base, and the junction held 10 bases outside the gene matches.

The rearrangement joins TRBV6-4 to TRBJ1-1, with TRBD1 matching over 9 bases. The CDR3 has 17 residues. Per germline, CDR1 MRHNA and CDR2 SNTAGT. Trimming at V came to 3 bases and at J to 1 base, leaving 9 bases not matched to a gene. CDR3 sequence (DNA): TGTGCCAGCAGTGAAAGACAATGGGACAGGGCGAACACTGAAGCTTTCTTT. This encodes CASSERQWDRANTEAFF.

This rearrangement joins TRBV5-1 to TRBJ2-2; a possible D gene is TRBD1 (6 bases). Germline CDR1 and CDR2: SGHRS and YFSETQ. The CDR3 extends over 14 amino acids. Trimming removed 4 bases from V and 2 bases from J, with 9 bases in between. In DNA, the CDR3 is TGCGCCAGCAGCCTGGACAGAAACACCGGGGAGCTGTTTTTT. This encodes CASSLDRNTGELFF.

The chain carries TRBV6-5 and TRBJ2-1; TRBD1 might be the D (6 bases). The CDR3 spans 15 residues. CDR1 is MNHEY, CDR2 SVGAGI, per germline. The ends were cut back, 2 bases at V and 3 bases at J, with 11 bases in the middle. CDR3: CASSYTTGYYNEQFF. The DNA for the CDR3 is TGTGCCAGCAGTTACACCACAGGGTACTACAATGAGCAGTTCTTC.

The chain links TRBV6-6 to TRBJ1-2; 9 nucleotides match TRBD1. The CDR3 runs to 15 residues. Germline trimming cut 2 bases from V and 2 bases from J; bases unmatched to any gene: 3. Germline CDR1 and CDR2: MNHNY and SVGAGI (reference sequence). CDR3 sequence reads: CASSYPGQGNYGYTF. The CDR3 coding sequence is TGTGCCAGCAGTTACCCGGGACAGGGAAACTATGGCTACACCTTC.

The V and J genes are TRBV29-1 and TRBJ1-6; a possible D gene is TRBD1 (5 bases). This CDR3 region has 13 residues. From germline, CDR1 is SQVTM and CDR2 ANQGSEA. The V gene lost 4 bases and the J gene lost 7 bases, with 11 bases spanning the gap. The CDR3 reads CSVAGERNSPLHF. CDR3 nucleotides: TGCAGCGTTGCGGGGGAGAGAAATTCACCCCTCCACTTT.